This is a list of T cell receptor beta chains from one sample in a study of T cells in Graves' hyperthyroidism and ophthalmopathy. TCRdb redid the calling of the multiplex PCR reads with MiXCR, one entry per CDR3 protein. Of roughly 840,000 distinct CDR3 sequences in the sample, about two fifths were seen once. The specimen was blood. The receptors originated from a man between 18 and 29 years old with Graves' hyperthyroidism. Both conserved end residues are part of each CDR3. Each record gives: clone size, J gene, D gene, V gene, CDR3 protein, CDR3 DNA. A D gene is named only where the DNA matches it firmly. Some rows mark clone size as missing; the rest say once, few, many or name a class of expanded clone.

-,TRBJ2-5,TRBD1,TRBV9,CASSQAQGVGTQYF,TGTGCCAGCAGCCAAGCCCAGGGGGTTGGGACCCAGTACTTC
-,TRBJ1-4,-,TRBV12-3/TRBV12-4,CASSLNPATNEKLFF,TGTGCCAGCAGTTTAAATCCAGCAACTAATGAAAAACTGTTTTTT
few,TRBJ1-1,-,TRBV7-9,CASSLSGFTTEAFF,TGTGCCAGCAGCTTGTCAGGGTTTACCACTGAAGCTTTCTTT
many,TRBJ2-5,-,TRBV12-3/TRBV12-4,CASRTGVETQYF,TGTGCCAGCAGGACAGGCGTGGAGACCCAGTACTTC
-,TRBJ2-2,TRBD1,TRBV28,CASSPGQVWGTGELFF,TGTGCCAGCAGTCCCGGACAGGTTTGGGGCACCGGGGAGCTGTTTTTT
few,TRBJ2-7,TRBD1,TRBV9,CASSTGTAPYEQYF,TGTGCCAGCAGCACCGGGACAGCTCCCTACGAGCAGTACTTC
-,TRBJ2-7,TRBD2,TRBV2,CASSGAAGGYNEQYF,TGTGCCAGCAGTGGGGCAGCGGGAGGTTACAACGAGCAGTACTTC
few,TRBJ1-1,-,TRBV24-1,CATSDLQGGLVTEAFF,TGTGCCACCAGTGATTTGCAGGGAGGCTTGGTCACTGAAGCTTTCTTT
-,TRBJ2-7,-,TRBV5-6,CASSPWRFDEQYF,TGTGCCAGCAGCCCCTGGCGATTCGACGAGCAGTACTTC
-,TRBJ2-2,-,TRBV13,CASSQDSFTGELFF,TGCGCCAGCAGCCAAGATTCGTTCACCGGGGAGCTGTTTTTT
few,TRBJ2-7,TRBD1,TRBV19,CASTGDRGYEQYF,TGTGCCAGTACCGGGGACAGGGGCTACGAGCAGTACTTC
-,TRBJ2-1,-,TRBV7-9,CAGSGGGNEQFF,TGTGCCGGCTCCGGAGGGGGGAATGAGCAGTTCTTC
-,TRBJ2-2,-,TRBV4-1,CASSQRVFAGELFF,TGCGCCAGCAGCCAAAGGGTTTTTGCCGGGGAGCTGTTTTTT
-,TRBJ2-7,TRBD1,TRBV2,CASSTPLGTGVDEQYF,TGTGCCAGCAGTACGCCCCTCGGGACAGGGGTAGACGAGCAGTACTTC
-,TRBJ1-1,-,TRBV5-1,CASSLAAMGTEAFF,TGCGCCAGCAGCTTGGCGGCTATGGGCACTGAAGCTTTCTTT
-,TRBJ1-5,-,TRBV7-2,CASSQEGVVVQPQHF,TGCGCCAGCAGCCAAGAGGGGGTTGTAGTTCAGCCCCAGCATTTT
-,TRBJ2-7,TRBD1,TRBV7-9,CASSVGQGTEQYF,TGTGCCAGCAGCGTCGGACAGGGGACCGAGCAGTACTTC
-,TRBJ1-6,-,TRBV20-1,CSAEKGNSPLHF,TGCAGTGCCGAGAAGGGAAATTCACCCCTCCACTTT
-,TRBJ2-2,-,TRBV12-3/TRBV12-4,CASSFGVHTGELFF,TGTGCCAGCAGTTTCGGGGTGCACACCGGGGAGCTGTTTTTT
-,TRBJ2-7,-,TRBV12-3/TRBV12-4,CASSWTHYEQYF,TGTGCCAGCAGTTGGACTCATTACGAGCAGTACTTC
-,TRBJ2-7,TRBD1,TRBV9,CASSVNGQADEQYF,TGTGCCAGCAGCGTAAACGGACAGGCCGACGAGCAGTACTTC
-,TRBJ2-7,-,TRBV6-5,CASSEAFTRGGWYF,TGTGCCAGCAGTGAAGCCTTCACGAGGGGGGGCTGGTACTTC
-,TRBJ2-7,-,TRBV5-1,CASSLDGPGYEQYF,TGCGCCAGCAGCTTGGACGGTCCGGGATACGAGCAGTACTTC
many,TRBJ2-7,-,TRBV19,CASRATNGYEQYF,TGTGCCAGTAGGGCAACAAACGGGTACGAGCAGTACTTC
few,TRBJ2-2,-,TRBV14,CASRTDGTGELFF,TGTGCCAGTAGGACGGATGGGACCGGGGAGCTGTTTTTT
many,TRBJ1-5,-,TRBV19,CASSSGPEAYQPQHF,TGTGCCAGTAGTTCAGGACCGGAGGCGTATCAGCCCCAGCATTTT
-,TRBJ2-7,-,TRBV20-1,CSARAQLYEQYF,TGCAGTGCTAGAGCTCAGCTCTACGAGCAGTACTTC
-,TRBJ1-4,-,TRBV10-3,CASNLGSHGTSSEKLFF,TGTGCCAGCAACCTTGGCAGCCATGGAACCTCGAGTGAAAAACTGTTTTTT
many,TRBJ2-5,TRBD1,TRBV10-2,CASGQGAETQYF,TGCGCCAGTGGGCAGGGGGCAGAGACCCAGTACTTC
-,TRBJ1-1,-,TRBV28,CASSPAQRMGAEAFF,TGTGCCAGCAGTCCCGCCCAGCGGATGGGGGCTGAAGCTTTCTTT
-,TRBJ1-5,TRBD1,TRBV10-3,CATGTGGADQPQHF,TGTGCCACCGGGACAGGGGGCGCAGATCAGCCCCAGCATTTT